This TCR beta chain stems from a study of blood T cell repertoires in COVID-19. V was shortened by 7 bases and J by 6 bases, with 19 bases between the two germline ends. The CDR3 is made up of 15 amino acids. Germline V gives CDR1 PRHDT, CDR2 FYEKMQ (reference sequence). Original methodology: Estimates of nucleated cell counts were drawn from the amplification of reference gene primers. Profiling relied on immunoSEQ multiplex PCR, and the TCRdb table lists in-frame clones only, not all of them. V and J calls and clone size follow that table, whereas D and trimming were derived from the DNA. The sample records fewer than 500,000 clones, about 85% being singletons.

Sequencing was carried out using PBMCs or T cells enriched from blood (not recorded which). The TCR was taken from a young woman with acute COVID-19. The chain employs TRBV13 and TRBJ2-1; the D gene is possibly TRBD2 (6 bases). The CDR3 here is CASTLPPGDVNEQFF. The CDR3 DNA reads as TGTGCCAGCACCCTACCCCCGGGAGACGTCAATGAGCAGTTCTTC.